This is a list of T cell receptor beta chains from one sample in a study of T cell responses to AZD1222 COVID-19 vaccine. TCRdb's table, derived via immunoSEQ multiplex PCR, lists solely in-frame clones and lacks some. Of 90,000 to 150,000 clones listed, roughly nine tenths were seen once; the top ten hold approximately 2.6%. This material consisted of peripheral blood, taken 28 days after the second AZD1222 dose. Source of these receptors: an adult who received the AZD1222 COVID-19 vaccine. The CDR3 runs from the conserved cysteine through the conserved F or W. D genes are given only for firm matches. Clone size is not always given. Where it is, it says once, few, many or a class for expanded clones.

d_call,j_call,clone_size,cdr3_length,v_call,cdr3_nt,cdr3_aa
TRBD1,TRBJ1-3,.,16,TRBV9,TGTGCCAGCAGCGTCCGGACAGGGGGCACTGGAAACACCATATATTTT,CASSVRTGGTGNTIYF
TRBD1,TRBJ1-1,.,14,TRBV6-6,TGTGCCAGCACCTTAACAGGGGCGCCCGGGGAAGCTTTCTTT,CASTLTGAPGEAFF
TRBD1,TRBJ1-5,.,14,TRBV30,TGTGCCTGGAGTGTGGACAGGGGTGGGCAGCCCCAGCATTTT,CAWSVDRGGQPQHF
.,TRBJ2-7,.,16,TRBV7-8,TGTGCCAGCAGCTTATCGGGGGCCCCCTTCGTGGATGAGCAGTACTTC,CASSLSGAPFVDEQYF
.,TRBJ1-1,many,15,TRBV4-2,TGTGCCAGCAGCCAAGAGGTAGGAGAAGGGGCTGAAGCTTTCTTT,CASSQEVGEGAEAFF
TRBD1,TRBJ2-7,.,14,TRBV2,TGTGCCAGCAGTGAACGGACAGGGGCCTACGAGCAGTACTTC,CASSERTGAYEQYF
.,TRBJ1-1,.,15,TRBV6-1,TGTGCCAGCAGTGAAGCTCATCGGGGAAGCACTGAAGCTTTCTTT,CASSEAHRGSTEAFF
TRBD1,TRBJ1-1,.,13,TRBV6-2/TRBV6-3,TGTGCCAGCAGTTACTCAGCGGGACAGCGGGCTTTCTTT,CASSYSAGQRAFF
TRBD1,TRBJ2-5,.,15,TRBV14,TGTGCCAGCAGCCATAATCCGGGACAGGGGGAGACCCAGTACTTC,CASSHNPGQGETQYF
.,TRBJ1-2,.,13,TRBV30,TGTGCCTGGGGTGGCGCTTCTAACTATGGCTACACCTTC,CAWGGASNYGYTF
.,TRBJ2-2,.,13,TRBV19,TGTGCCAGTAGTCCTAGCTTTGTCGGGGAGCTGTTTTTT,CASSPSFVGELFF
.,TRBJ1-1,.,11,TRBV29-1,TGCAGCGTTATTTTGAGTACTGAAGCTTTCTTT,CSVILSTEAFF
.,TRBJ1-5,few,15,TRBV19,TGTGCCAGTAGTTGGGGCCCTAATAGCAATCAGCCCCAGCATTTT,CASSWGPNSNQPQHF
.,TRBJ2-1,.,11,TRBV30,TGTGCCTGGAGTAGGGAGAATGAGCAGTTCTTC,CAWSRENEQFF
.,TRBJ1-1,.,14,TRBV6-5,TGTGCCAGCAGTTACGATGGGACGGACACTGAAGCTTTCTTT,CASSYDGTDTEAFF
.,TRBJ1-1,.,13,TRBV21-1,TGTGCCAGCAGCGCGGACGTGAACACTGAAGCTTTCTTT,CASSADVNTEAFF
TRBD1,TRBJ1-4,.,15,TRBV5-5,TGTGCCAGCAGCCAAGGGACAGAGTTTAATGAAAAACTGTTTTTT,CASSQGTEFNEKLFF
.,TRBJ1-1,.,17,TRBV21-1,TGTGCCAGCAGCAAAAAACAGGGTAAAAATGTCTTCGCTGAAGCTTTCTTT,CASSKKQGKNVFAEAFF
.,TRBJ1-5,.,12,TRBV19,TGTGCCAGTAGTATGGCGGGACAGCCCCAGCATTTT,CASSMAGQPQHF
.,TRBJ2-1,.,14,TRBV9,TGTGCCAGCAGCGTACTTAGCAGCTACAATGAGCAGTTCTTC,CASSVLSSYNEQFF
TRBD1,TRBJ1-5,.,16,TRBV19,TGTGCCAGTAGTATGGACAGGAGCTATAGCAATCAGCCCCAGCATTTT,CASSMDRSYSNQPQHF
.,TRBJ1-1,.,15,TRBV5-1,TGCGCCAGCAGCTTGGCGGCGGGGAGGAACACTGAAGCTTTCTTT,CASSLAAGRNTEAFF
.,TRBJ2-3,.,13,TRBV18,TGTGCCAGCGGACCGACAGCCAGAGATACGCAGTATTTT,CASGPTARDTQYF
.,TRBJ2-1,few,14,TRBV6-5,TGTGCCAGCAGGACGACACTAACTCCCGGTGAGCAGTTCTTC,CASRTTLTPGEQFF
.,TRBJ2-2,.,15,TRBV9,TGTGCCAGCAGCGCCCGGACAGCGAACACCGGGGAGCTGTTTTTT,CASSARTANTGELFF
.,TRBJ2-2,.,16,TRBV10-3,TGTGCCATCAGTGAGTCCTCAGTGGAGAACACCGGGGAGCTGTTTTTT,CAISESSVENTGELFF
.,TRBJ1-4,.,14,TRBV5-6,TGTGCCAGCACCGTGGGGGGAGCGGATGAAAAACTGTTTTTT,CASTVGGADEKLFF
TRBD1,TRBJ1-1,few,18,TRBV27,TGTGCCAGCAGCTACCTCCCGGGACAGGGGGCCGGGAACACTGAAGCTTTCTTT,CASSYLPGQGAGNTEAFF
TRBD1,TRBJ1-6,.,16,TRBV5-6,TGTGCCAGCAGCTTCTACAGGGGCTCCTATAATTCACCCCTCCACTTT,CASSFYRGSYNSPLHF
.,TRBJ2-1,.,13,TRBV9,TGTGCCAGCAGCAACGGGGGTTACAATGAGCAGTTCTTC,CASSNGGYNEQFF
.,TRBJ1-2,.,11,TRBV6-6,TGTGCCAGCAGGGACCCACGGGGCTACACCTTC,CASRDPRGYTF
.,TRBJ2-7,.,15,TRBV11-3,TGTGCCAGCAGCTCGACAGGGAGGGGACTTGGCGAGCAGTACTTC,CASSSTGRGLGEQYF
.,TRBJ1-1,.,16,TRBV19,TGTGCCAGTAGCCCGACCCCCGGTAGGGGGAACACTGAAGCTTTCTTT,CASSPTPGRGNTEAFF
.,TRBJ1-1,.,13,TRBV6-5,TGTGCCAGCAGTTTAGGGGGTAACACTGAAGCTTTCTTT,CASSLGGNTEAFF
.,TRBJ1-6,.,12,TRBV30,TGTGCCTGGAGGTCCGTCTATTCACCCCTCCACTTT,CAWRSVYSPLHF
TRBD1,TRBJ1-6,.,16,TRBV11-2,TGTGCCAGCAGCTTAGATTTGGGGACAGCCAATTCACCCCTCCACTTT,CASSLDLGTANSPLHF
TRBD2,TRBJ2-2,few,15,TRBV7-2,TGTGCCAGCAGCGCCCAAGGCGGGGGGGCCGGGGAGCTGTTTTTT,CASSAQGGGAGELFF
.,TRBJ1-1,.,13,TRBV19,TGTGCCAGTAGTGGACAGATGAACACTGAAGCTTTCTTT,CASSGQMNTEAFF
TRBD1,TRBJ2-2,few,15,TRBV27,TGTGCCAGCAGTTCTCGACAGGGGAGGACCGGGGAGCTGTTTTTT,CASSSRQGRTGELFF
.,TRBJ1-2,.,17,TRBV4-3,TGCGCCAGCAGCCAAGATCTGTCTACAGGGAATACCTATGGCTACACCTTC,CASSQDLSTGNTYGYTF
.,TRBJ1-1,.,14,TRBV4-3,TGCGCCAGCAGCGCCCGAAACCGGAACACTGAAGCTTTCTTT,CASSARNRNTEAFF
.,TRBJ1-1,.,16,TRBV6-5,TGTGCCAGCAGTTACGGGTCGGGGAGGGTAGACACTGAAGCTTTCTTT,CASSYGSGRVDTEAFF
TRBD1,TRBJ1-1,.,15,TRBV6-2/TRBV6-3,TGTGCCAGCAGTTCCCCGACAGGGCTGCGAGCTCAAGCTTTCTTT,CASSSPTGLRAQAFF
.,TRBJ1-1,.,13,TRBV2,TGTGCCAGCAGCCAACTCGGGGTTTCTGAAGCTTTCTTT,CASSQLGVSEAFF
TRBD2,TRBJ2-2,.,17,TRBV5-4,TGTGCCAGCAGCCCTACTATCGGACTAGGGGACACCGGGGAGCTGTTTTTT,CASSPTIGLGDTGELFF
.,TRBJ2-1,.,15,TRBV7-2,TGTGCCAGCAGCTTAGCGCTTCCCACGCTGGGTGAGCAGTTCTTC,CASSLALPTLGEQFF
.,TRBJ1-3,.,15,TRBV6-5,TGTGCCAGCAGTTACGGACGGCGCTCTGGAAACACCATATATTTT,CASSYGRRSGNTIYF
.,TRBJ1-4,.,14,TRBV6-5,TGTGCCAGCAATGCCGGACGATCCTCTGAAAAACTGTTTTTT,CASNAGRSSEKLFF
.,TRBJ1-1,.,15,TRBV9,TGTGCCAGCAGCGTAGTAGCCCAGGGTGGAGCTGAAGCTTTCTTT,CASSVVAQGGAEAFF
.,TRBJ1-4,.,16,TRBV3-1/TRBV3-2,TGTGCCAGCAGCCACTCCAGCAGGACCTCTAATGAAAAACTGTTTTTT,CASSHSSRTSNEKLFF
.,TRBJ2-5,.,13,TRBV19,TGTGCCAGTAGTTGGGGGCGCGGGGAGACCCAGTACTTC,CASSWGRGETQYF